The present entry profiles one T cell receptor beta chain with its context. What it binds is unknown. The method was immunoSEQ multiplex PCR; TCRdb's version includes in-frame clones alone and lacks a portion of them. The sample contains approximately 2.5 million clones, roughly 93% of which appear only once. This CDR3 contains 14 residues. Between the trimmed V and J ends, which lost 4 bases and 4 bases, there was a span of 13 bases. CDR1 SGHTA and CDR2 FQGNSA come from the germline V gene. The source of the sample is a study of shared clonotypes between healthy human individuals. Broader study findings: Sampling was confined to blood; repertoires within tissues likely differ.

Caucasian adults living in Nashville, Tennessee, provided all samples. The sequencing input was naive CD4+ T cells from PBMCs. The subset is: CD45RA+ positively selected. This sequence originates from a man aged 18 to 29 in good health. Some clones in this sample may be carry-over from other donors' samples. This rearrangement joins TRBV7-2 to TRBJ1-2; no clear D. The DNA of the CDR3 is TGTGCCAGCAGCTCAGTCGGAGCAGGCTATGGCTACACCTTC. Its translation is CASSSVGAGYGYTF.